What follows are 3 T cell receptor beta chains derived from one specimen sequenced in a study of STAT5B mutations in CD4+ large granular lymphocyte leukemia. The method was immunoSEQ multiplex PCR; TCRdb's version includes in-frame clones alone and lacks a portion of them. The sample includes around 10,000 clones, roughly 80% seen only once; the top ten take approximately 68%. Sequenced: PBMCs. The source of these receptors is a man in his 60s with CD4+ T-cell large granular lymphocyte leukemia.

This clone was counted only a few times. The rearrangement links TRBV19 to TRBJ1-5; D gene ambiguous. The CDR3 covers 12 residues. V dropped 5 bases and J dropped 6 bases, with 8 bases sitting between them. The germline gives CDR1 LNHDA, CDR2 SQIVND (reference sequence). Written as DNA, the CDR3 is TGTGCCAGTAGTGTAACAGTTCAGCCCCAGCATTTT. It is translated as CASSVTVQPQHF.

This chain joins TRBV7-2 and TRBJ2-3; 9 bases fit TRBD1. The CDR3 length is 14 residues. Per germline, CDR1 SGHTA and CDR2 FQGNSA. After removal of 5 bases from V and 4 bases from J, the junction contained 4 bases not matched to a gene. The CDR3 reads CASSGTGSADTQYF. DNA for the CDR3: TGTGCCAGCAGCGGGACAGGGAGTGCAGATACGCAGTATTTT.

The chain is built from TRBV5-1 and TRBJ2-2; 7 bases fit TRBD2. With 1 base clipped from V and 3 bases from J, the junction kept 3 bases outside the gene matches. Germline CDR1 and CDR2: SGHRS and YFSETQ. The CDR3 runs to 15 residues. The CDR3 loop is CASSLSSGYTGELFF. The CDR3 DNA reads TGCGCCAGCAGCTTGAGTAGCGGGTACACCGGGGAGCTGTTTTTT.